One and the same sample provided the 10 T cell receptor beta chains below, sequenced in a study of blood T cell repertoires in COVID-19. TCRdb's table, derived via immunoSEQ multiplex PCR, lists solely in-frame clones and lacks some. The data hold fewer than 200,000 clones, with more than 70% observed a single time. The source material was peripheral blood. The source of these receptors is a man aged 40-55 years with active or convalescent COVID-19.

This chain connects TRBV5-5 to TRBJ1-2, with 7 bases aligning to TRBD1. The V and J ends lost 0 bases and 2 bases, in that order; junction bases with no gene match: 1. The CDR3 extends over 14 amino acids. Germline V gives CDR1 SGHKS, CDR2 YYEKEE (reference sequence). The CDR3 protein is CASSLGTGNYGYTF. The CDR3 DNA reads as TGTGCCAGCAGCTTGGGGACAGGCAACTATGGCTACACCTTC.

The chain carries TRBV5-8 and TRBJ1-5, with D perhaps matching TRBD1 (5 bases). V dropped 2 bases and J dropped 6 bases, with 15 bases sitting between them. The CDR3 is 15 amino acids. Germline V gene lookup returns CDR1 SGHTS and CDR2 YDEGEE. CDR3 loop: CASSLGGVGVQPQHF. CDR3 in DNA: TGTGCCAGCAGCTTAGGAGGGGTCGGTGTTCAGCCCCAGCATTTT.

V usage is TRBV28 and J usage is TRBJ1-5; 7 bases agree with TRBD1. CDR3 size: 19 residues. Germline CDR1 reads MDHEN; CDR2 reads SYDVKM. Unmatched junction bases numbered 16, after V lost 5 bases and J lost 0 bases. CDR3 nucleotides: TGTGCCAGCAGTCCCCCGACAGGGAGGAAAGATCTTAGCAATCAGCCCCAGCATTTT. This gives the protein CASSPPTGRKDLSNQPQHF.

This clone has just one count. V usage is TRBV6-6 and J usage is TRBJ1-2; no definite D call. The germline V gene has CDR1 MNHNY and CDR2 SVGAGI (reference sequence). The V and J ends lost 3 bases and 3 bases respectively, with 8 bases between them. The CDR3 loop spans 13 amino acids. In nucleotides, the CDR3 is TGTGCCAGCAGTTATTTGGCAGACTATGGCTACACCTTC. The encoded protein is CASSYLADYGYTF.

The V call is TRBV6-1, the J call TRBJ2-6; 7 bases are shared with TRBD1. The CDR3 covers 17 residues. V shed 4 bases and J 0 bases; nucleotides not matched to a gene: 6. The germline V gene has CDR1 MNHNS and CDR2 SASEGT. CDR3 in amino acids: CASSVIQGSSGANVLTF. The CDR3 DNA follows: TGTGCCAGCAGTGTTATACAGGGGAGCTCTGGGGCCAACGTCCTGACTTTC.

The V gene is TRBV28, the J gene TRBJ1-3; 8 positions agree with TRBD1. The V segment lost 1 base and the J segment 8 bases; nucleotides outside the gene matches: 1. Germline V lookup: CDR1 MDHEN, CDR2 SYDVKM. The CDR3 has 13 residues. CDR3 DNA sequence: TGTGCCAGCAGTTTATTGACAGGGGACACCATATATTTT. Translated, it gives CASSLLTGDTIYF.

This rearrangement joins TRBV19 to TRBJ2-3, with D possibly being TRBD2 (7 bases). V was pared by 3 bases and J by 6 bases, with 19 bases between. Per germline, CDR1 LNHDA and CDR2 SQIVND (reference sequence). The CDR3 covers 16 residues. The CDR3, as DNA: TGTGCCAGTAGTATCAGTCGTGGGGGGGCCAAGGATACGCAGTATTTT. Translation gives CASSISRGGAKDTQYF.

The chain combines TRBV7-6 with TRBJ1-6; D call uncertain. Looked up from germline, CDR1 is SGHVS and CDR2 is FNYEAQ. The CDR3 runs to 15 residues. V shed 5 bases and J shed 6 bases, with 14 bases lying between them. This chain's CDR3 is CASSEGPGSNSPLHF. In DNA, the CDR3 is TGTGCCAGCAGCGAGGGCCCCGGCTCTAATTCACCCCTCCACTTT.

This chain uses TRBV5-1 with TRBJ1-4, with 8 positions matching TRBD1. The CDR3 has 15 amino acids. The ends lost 4 bases at V and 5 bases at J; junction bases unmatched: 7. Germline V CDR1 and CDR2: SGHRS, YFSETQ. The CDR3 loop reads CASSLTGVKNEKLFF. The CDR3 DNA reads as TGCGCCAGCAGCCTGACAGGGGTGAAGAATGAAAAACTGTTTTTT. The complete variable domain, with remaining parts taken from reference TRBV5-1 and TRBJ1-4, reads KAGVTQTPRYLIKTRGQQVTLSCSPISGHRSVSWYQQTPGQGLQFLFEYFSETQRNKGNFPGRFSGRQFSNSRSEMNVSTLELGDSALYLCASSLTGVKNEKLFFGSGTQLSVL.

The chain combines TRBV28 with TRBJ2-4; 12 nucleotides align to TRBD1. V lost 6 bases to trimming and J lost 8 bases; unmatched junction nucleotides: 8. The CDR3 loop spans 15 amino acids. Per the germline V gene, CDR1 is MDHEN and CDR2 is SYDVKM. DNA for the CDR3: TGTGCCAGCAGGCCGACCGGGACAGGGGGCGACATTCAGTACTTC. Protein product: CASRPTGTGGDIQYF.